The rows below give T cell receptor beta chains drawn from one sample of a study of shared clonotypes between healthy human individuals. Profiling relied on immunoSEQ multiplex PCR, and the TCRdb table lists in-frame clones only, not all of them. The table has approximately 1.5 million clones, 97% to 99% seen once. The sequencing input was naive CD4+ T cells sorted from blood. These receptors originate from a man younger than 40 in good health. The CDR3 runs from the conserved cysteine through the conserved F or W. A D gene is named only where the DNA matches it firmly. Part of the rows lack a size; the others show once, few, many or a class for expanded clones.

cdr3_aa clone_size v_call cdr3_length d_call
CSVELRGRRYNEQFF - TRBV29-1 15 -
CASSSDLGHVETQYF - TRBV27 15 -
CASSSPGSGSGADTQYF - TRBV5-1 17 TRBD2
CATSRESLRHKAFF - TRBV15 14 -
CASSDSDRDKTQYF - TRBV6-4 14 TRBD1
CASRGTVPTDTQYF - TRBV10-1 14 TRBD1
CSVGSYNEQFF - TRBV29-1 11 -
CASSVEDRGRDTQYF - TRBV9 15 TRBD1
CASSLQGGETQYF - TRBV27 13 TRBD1
CAISAVNTEAFF - TRBV10-3 12 -
CSAGTSGRAGNEQFF - TRBV29-1 15 TRBD2
CASGLGRSGNTIYF - TRBV12-5 14 -
CASSLDEASGRQFSYEQYF - TRBV11-2 19 TRBD2
CASSVVGGPFGEQYF - TRBV9 15 TRBD2
CASSLTGAGNEKLFF - TRBV18 15 TRBD1
CASSLPVVGPPFF - TRBV11-2 13 -
CATSREYSSYEQYF - TRBV15 14 -
CASSPPGTSGYEQYF - TRBV18 15 TRBD2
CASSAGLAGNEQYF - TRBV19 14 TRBD2
CASSFREEQYF - TRBV7-8 11 -
CASSEVVTGGLYF - TRBV6-1 13 TRBD1
CASSEGHLNTEAFF - TRBV10-2 14 -
CASSKERRERNNEQFF once TRBV21-1 16 -
CASSTQRTYEQYF - TRBV5-1 13 -
CASSEARWVDRLSNQPQHF - TRBV6-1 19 -
CASSLGDRSGNTIYF - TRBV5-6 15 -
CASSLETSGRAQVYEQYF - TRBV7-6 18 TRBD2
CASGTGPYEQYF - TRBV5-5 12 TRBD1
CASSLWGLNTGELFF - TRBV27 15 TRBD2
CASSLGLAGKVPGELFF - TRBV5-4 17 TRBD2
CASSPGTIQETQYF - TRBV28 14 TRBD2
CASSEHRYGNTIYF - TRBV10-1 14 -
CASSGMLFPRMQHF - TRBV6-4 14 -
CASSPPSRGETQYF - TRBV18 14 TRBD1
CASSPTSSNTGELFF - TRBV7-2 15 -
CSVEQGGKTSGYSNEQFF - TRBV29-1 18 TRBD2
CASSSGGPNEKLFF - TRBV28 14 TRBD1
CASSTLLAGATGELFF - TRBV19 16 TRBD2
CASSLGVHASSNQPQHF - TRBV7-6 17 -
CASSRTGETQYF - TRBV5-4 12 -
CASSIQNSNQPQHF - TRBV19 14 -
CATSRDRILAGSIFSAEQYF - TRBV15 20 TRBD2
CASSLRDRGFRGDTQYF - TRBV5-1 17 TRBD1
CASSSTSGSSYEQYF - TRBV27 15 TRBD2
CSGAASSYNEQFF - TRBV29-1 13 -
CASSSCREAQRGDTEAFF - TRBV7-9 18 -
CSVESAAEKLFF - TRBV29-1 12 -
CSGLHMGFSYNEQFF - TRBV29-1 15 -
CATSAGDRTNEKLFF - TRBV15 15 -
CASSPLQGAGEQYF - TRBV18 14 TRBD1
CASSLDGSKVPGELFF once TRBV5-1 16 -
CASSVDGLGVINEQYF - TRBV9 16 TRBD2